This section outlines one T cell receptor beta chain sequence together with its context. This specimen belongs to a study of blood T cell repertoires in COVID-19. On the study more broadly: Sources were T cells, B-cell-depleted T cells, or PBMCs; the material itself was cDNA or gDNA.

Everyone who took part was about 18 to 89 years old, and they came from fewer than 25 US areas. Only in-frame clones appear in the TCRdb table, and some are missing; sequencing was by immunoSEQ multiplex PCR. The repertoire holds about 170,000 clones, with 70% to 90% as singletons. CDR3 length: 12 amino acids. The germline gives CDR1 MDHEN, CDR2 SYDVKM. Sequences were obtained from PBMCs or T cells enriched from blood (not recorded which). The chain uses TRBV28 and TRBJ2-7; 9 nucleotides align to TRBD2. This TCR was sampled from a woman aged 18-35 years who had recovered from COVID-19. The CDR3 spells CACSGSYNEQYF. The CDR3 DNA sequence: TGTGCGTGTAGCGGGAGCTATAACGAGCAGTACTTC.